Reported below is one T cell receptor beta chain. This record belongs to a study of control samples from healthy donors and cancer patients. Profiling relied on immunoSEQ multiplex PCR, and the TCRdb table lists in-frame clones only, not all of them. The table lists over 150,000 clones, 94% of them singletons. CDR1 and CDR2 from the germline V gene are LGHNA and YSLEER. There are 14 residues in the CDR3. V was clipped by 0 bases and J by 14 bases, with 17 bases between them. Sequencing input: blood. This TCR came from a woman aged 18-29 years in good health. The chain links TRBV4-3 to TRBJ2-1; a possible D gene is TRBD2 (5 bases). CDR3: CASSQERVAEREFF. The CDR3 DNA sequence: TGCGCCAGCAGCCAAGAGAGGGTTGCTGAAAGGGAGTTCTTC.